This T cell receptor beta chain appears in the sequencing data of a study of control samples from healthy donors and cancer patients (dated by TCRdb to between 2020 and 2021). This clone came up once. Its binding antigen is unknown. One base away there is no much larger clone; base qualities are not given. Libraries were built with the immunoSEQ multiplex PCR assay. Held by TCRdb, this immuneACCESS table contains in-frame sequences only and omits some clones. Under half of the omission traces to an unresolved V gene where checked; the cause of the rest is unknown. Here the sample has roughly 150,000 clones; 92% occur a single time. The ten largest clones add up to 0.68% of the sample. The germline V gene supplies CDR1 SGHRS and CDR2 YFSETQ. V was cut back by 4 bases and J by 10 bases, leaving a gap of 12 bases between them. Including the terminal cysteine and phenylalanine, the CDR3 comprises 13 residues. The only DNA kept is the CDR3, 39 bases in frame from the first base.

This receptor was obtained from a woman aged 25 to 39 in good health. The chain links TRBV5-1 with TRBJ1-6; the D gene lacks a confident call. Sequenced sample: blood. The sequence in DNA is TGCGCCAGCAGCACCGAGGACCAGTCACCCCTCCACTTT. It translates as CASSTEDQSPLHF. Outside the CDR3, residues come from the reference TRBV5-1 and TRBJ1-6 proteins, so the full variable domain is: KAGVTQTPRYLIKTRGQQVTLSCSPISGHRSVSWYQQTPGQGLQFLFEYFSETQRNKGNFPGRFSGRQFSNSRSEMNVSTLELGDSALYLCASSTEDQSPLHFGNGTRLTVT.